This entry features one T cell receptor beta chain sequence. This clone is a singleton in its sample. This clone's antigen is unknown. One base away there is no much larger clone; base qualities are not given. Each collaborating institution followed its own protocols to collect whole blood in K2EDTA tubes. For TCRbeta analysis, collaborator samples were shipped as frozen whole blood, as isolated PBMCs, or as DNA extracted from either sample type. Unmatched junction bases come to 9, with V trimmed by 0 bases and J by 7 bases. There are 16 amino acids in the CDR3, from cysteine to phenylalanine inclusive. Only CDR3 DNA remains: 48 bases, in frame from the first base. CDR1 and CDR2, looked up from the germline V gene, are SGDLS and YYNGEE. The data belong to a study of blood T cell repertoires in COVID-19 (dated by TCRdb to the early 2020s). For context, the study as a whole: The collaborator samples originated in the United States, Italy and Spain and spanned the acute and convalescent phases of COVID-19. Samples came from the ongoing ImmuneRACE study (first 160 participants) plus 1,254 subjects from 6 global collaborators. Subjects who had been exposed to COVID-19, were actively infected with it, or had recovered from it provided the deeply sampled blood TCRbeta repertoires that made up the dataset. The repertoires were made available in a free public database intended to serve as a resource for research on the immune response to SARS-CoV-2. The prospective study material was composed of cDNA or gDNA derived from T cells, B-cell-depleted T cells, or PBMCs. The sample metadata nearly always contained a de-identified subject ID, COVID-19 status, age in years and sex. Where HLA class I and class II types were available, the types were taken from metadata supplied by the sample provider, not from assay-based typing. The investigation overall reported the following: The amount of clinical and demographic metadata varied by source and participant and was provided uncurated.

TCRbeta CDR3 regions were amplified from genomic DNA by means of the immunoSEQ Assay, a bias-controlled multiplex PCR. From the authors' description of their analysis: The number of nucleated cells in each sample was estimated from the amplification of reference gene primers within the assay. To quantify the absolute abundance of each unique TCRbeta CDR3 rearrangement, sequence reads were collapsed and filtered. For each sample, productive Simpson clonality was calculated by taking the square root of Simpson's diversity index across productive rearrangements. TCRdb's version of the immuneACCESS table is confined to in-frame rearrangements and falls short of the full clone set. An unresolved V gene accounts for under half of the shortfall where checked; the remainder is of unknown origin. The DNA was the basis for D and trimming; V, J and clone size are from that table. The sample includes roughly 86,000 clones, with roughly 86% observed a single time. The ten largest clonotypes hold 4.5% to 6% of the sample.

The sample taken for sequencing was peripheral blood. This TCR came from a man between 50 and 59 years old with active or convalescent COVID-19. In this chain, TRBV9 is recombined with TRBJ2-5, with 10 junctional bases fitting TRBD2. The encoded CDR3 is CASSVEVSGGLGTQYF. The DNA sequence follows: TGTGCCAGCAGCGTAGAGGTTAGCGGGGGGCTGGGGACCCAGTACTTC.